These 12 T cell receptor beta chains were all obtained from the same sample, sequenced in a study of cytomegalovirus exposure and HLA in healthy donors. Primers for the PCR totalled 60 Vbeta and 13 Jbeta. Sequenced by immunoSEQ multiplex PCR; TCRdb stores in-frame clones only, minus some. The sample consists of about 130,000 clones, 80% of them appearing once. Source material: PBMCs. All receptors come from a man in his thirties or forties in good health and CMV-seronegative.

The CDR3 DNA reads as TGTGCCAGCAGCCCGACAGGGATAGTCACAGATACGCAGTATTTT. Translating gives CASSPTGIVTDTQYF. The chain joins TRBV11-3 to TRBJ2-3; 7 nucleotides agree with TRBD1. The CDR3 is 15 amino acids. The germline V gene has CDR1 SGHNT and CDR2 YENEEA. V lost 5 bases and J lost 2; bases outside the gene matches: 7.

DNA of the CDR3: TGTGCCAGCAGCATCTCAGGCAGGGAGAACACTGAAGCTTTCTTT. Translating gives CASSISGRENTEAFF. This chain uses TRBV28 with TRBJ1-1; tentative D call: TRBD1 (5 bases). Germline V CDR1 and CDR2: MDHEN, SYDVKM. The CDR3 covers 15 residues. The V and J ends lost 6 bases and 1 base respectively, with 15 bases between them.

This sequence joins TRBV4-1 and TRBJ1-4; possible D gene TRBD1, 6 bases. Trimming removed 4 bases from V and 2 bases from J, with 14 bases in between. Germline CDR1 MGHRA, CDR2 YSYEKL. The length of the CDR3 is 16 residues. The CDR3 region is CASSLSRGATNEKLFF. In nucleotides, the CDR3 is TGCGCCAGCAGCCTCTCCCGGGGGGCTACTAATGAAAAACTGTTTTTT.

This clone was found a few times. This chain links TRBV7-8 with TRBJ1-1; D perhaps matches TRBD1 (5 bases). Germline CDR1 reads SGHVS; CDR2 reads FQNEAQ. The CDR3 is 16 residues long. V lost 3 bases, J lost 0 bases, and 14 bases lay in between. CDR3 region: CASSFGWGSVNTEAFF. The CDR3 DNA follows: TGTGCCAGCAGCTTCGGGTGGGGCTCGGTGAACACTGAAGCTTTCTTT.

A few counts support this clone. This rearrangement joins TRBV28 to TRBJ1-5, with D uncertain. This CDR3 contains 16 residues. Germline V gene sequence: CDR1 MDHEN, CDR2 SYDVKM. Trimming cost V 3 bases and J 7 bases, with 19 bases left between them. The CDR3 DNA reads TGTGCCAGCAGTTTTCGTTCAGGAGGGTTGGGCCAGCCCCAGCATTTT. Translated, it gives CASSFRSGGLGQPQHF.

The chain is built from TRBV15 and TRBJ1-4, with D maybe TRBD1 (5 bases). V lost 8 bases to trimming and J lost 2 bases, with 12 bases between them. The CDR3 covers 14 residues. CDR1 is LNHNV and CDR2 is YYDKDF in the germline V gene (reference sequence). The CDR3 loop reads CATGTGDTNEKLFF. In nucleotides, the CDR3 is TGTGCCACCGGTACGGGGGATACTAATGAAAAACTGTTTTTT.

The V gene is TRBV27, the J gene TRBJ2-7; possible D gene TRBD1, 6 bases. This CDR3 spans 14 amino acids. Germline V gives CDR1 MNHEY, CDR2 SMNVEV (reference sequence). The V gene lost 3 bases and the J gene lost 6 bases, with 15 bases spanning the gap. The CDR3 spells CASSFGRGASEQYF. In DNA, the CDR3 is TGTGCCAGCAGTTTCGGCAGGGGCGCTAGCGAGCAGTACTTC.

The rearrangement links TRBV2 to TRBJ1-5; 11 positions agree with TRBD1. V shed 9 bases and J 6 bases; nucleotides not matched to a gene: 7. The CDR3 totals 14 residues. CDR1 and CDR2 (germline): SNHLY, FYNNEI. CDR3 nucleotide sequence: TGTGCCAGTACGAAGGACAGGGGGCTTCAGCCCCAGCATTTT. This sequence encodes CASTKDRGLQPQHF.

As concerns this clone: The junction departs from germline at one end; a sequencing error may be responsible. The chain has TRBV7-9 and TRBJ1-1, with D unresolved. The V gene's germline CDR1 is SEHNR and CDR2 FQNEAQ (reference sequence). CDR3 length equals 12 residues. The CDR3 DNA follows: TGTTCCAGCAGCTTCAGTAACACTGAAGCTTTCTTT. Its protein product is CSSSFSNTEAFF.

The J gene is TRBJ2-5, the V gene TRBV7-9, with TRBD1 as a possible D gene (6 bases). The assigned J gene may be wrong: the sequence end matches TRBJ2-7 better. Per the germline V gene, CDR1 is SEHNR and CDR2 is FQNEAQ (reference sequence). CDR3 length: 13 amino acids. CDR3 nucleotides: TGTGCCAGCAGCCGGGACAATGCCTACGAGCAGTACTTC. This gives the protein CASSRDNAYEQYF.

V usage is TRBV6-1 and J usage is TRBJ1-1; tentative D call: TRBD1 (6 bases). Germline V gene lookup returns CDR1 MNHNS and CDR2 SASEGT. Trimming stripped 6 bases from V and 1 base from J, with 9 bases between. The CDR3 is 13 residues long. CDR3: CASRGTSNTEAFF. CDR3 nucleotides: TGTGCCAGCAGGGGGACATCGAACACTGAAGCTTTCTTT.

The rearrangement links TRBV28 to TRBJ1-1, with 7 bases aligning to TRBD1. The V gene end was trimmed by 6 bases and the J gene end by 0 bases; junction bases not matched to a gene: 13. The CDR3 loop spans 17 amino acids. In germline, CDR1 is MDHEN, CDR2 SYDVKM. In DNA, the CDR3 is TGTGCCAGCAGGACTGAGACAGGGTCCTTTATGAACACTGAAGCTTTCTTT. The encoded protein is CASRTETGSFMNTEAFF.